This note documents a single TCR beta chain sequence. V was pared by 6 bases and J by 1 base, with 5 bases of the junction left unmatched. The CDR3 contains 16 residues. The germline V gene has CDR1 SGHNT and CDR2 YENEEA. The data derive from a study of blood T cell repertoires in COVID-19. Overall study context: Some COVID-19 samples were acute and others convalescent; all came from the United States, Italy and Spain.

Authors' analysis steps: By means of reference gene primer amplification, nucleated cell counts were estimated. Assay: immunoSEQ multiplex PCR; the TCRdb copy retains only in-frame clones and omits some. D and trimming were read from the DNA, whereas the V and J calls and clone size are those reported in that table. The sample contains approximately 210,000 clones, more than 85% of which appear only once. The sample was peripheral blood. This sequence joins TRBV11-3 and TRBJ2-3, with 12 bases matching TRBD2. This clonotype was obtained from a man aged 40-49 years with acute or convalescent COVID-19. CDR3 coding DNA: TGTGCCAGCAGTTTCGGACTAGCGGGACGCACAGATACGCAGTATTTT. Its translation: CASSFGLAGRTDTQYF.